This is a list of T cell receptor beta chains from one sample in a study of OX40 agonist ivuxolimab in advanced cancers. Using immunoSEQ multiplex PCR, the repertoire was profiled, and TCRdb retains in-frame clones only, with some absent. The data show 77,000 or so clones, 80% to 95% seen once. The source material was CD4+ or CD8+ T cells sorted from blood, sampled in a trial of the OX40 agonist ivuxolimab. These receptors all come from an adult with an advanced solid tumor such as melanoma, head and neck, liver or kidney cancer. The CDR3 runs from the conserved cysteine through the conserved F or W. Each record gives: V gene, D gene, J gene, clone size, CDR3 protein, CDR3 DNA. The D gene is left open where the match is weak. Some rows mark clone size as missing; the rest say once, few, many or name a class of expanded clone.

V gene: TRBV9; D gene: NA; J gene: TRBJ1-1; clone size: few; CDR3 protein: CASSGTANTEAFF; CDR3 DNA: TGTGCCAGCAGCGGCACAGCGAACACTGAAGCTTTCTTT
V gene: TRBV5-4; D gene: NA; J gene: TRBJ1-4; clone size: NA; CDR3 protein: CASSLGGSTNEKLFF; CDR3 DNA: TGTGCCAGCAGCTTGGGTGGTTCGACTAATGAAAAACTGTTTTTT
V gene: TRBV19; D gene: NA; J gene: TRBJ1-1; clone size: NA; CDR3 protein: CASRPGHSNTEAFF; CDR3 DNA: TGTGCCAGTAGGCCGGGACATTCGAACACTGAAGCTTTCTTT
V gene: TRBV11-2; D gene: NA; J gene: TRBJ2-3; clone size: NA; CDR3 protein: CASSPRLADTQYF; CDR3 DNA: TGTGCCAGCAGCCCTCGATTGGCAGATACGCAGTATTTT
V gene: TRBV5-1; D gene: TRBD2; J gene: TRBJ2-1; clone size: NA; CDR3 protein: CASSLGGSSYNEQFF; CDR3 DNA: TGCGCCAGCAGCTTGGGCGGGAGCTCCTACAATGAGCAGTTCTTC
V gene: TRBV28; D gene: TRBD2; J gene: TRBJ2-3; clone size: NA; CDR3 protein: CASSFGGGVTDTQYF; CDR3 DNA: TGTGCCAGCAGTTTCGGGGGGGGAGTCACAGATACGCAGTATTTT
V gene: TRBV10-1; D gene: TRBD2; J gene: TRBJ2-1; clone size: NA; CDR3 protein: CASSGPTSGGKGGYNEQFF; CDR3 DNA: TGCGCCAGCAGTGGGCCGACTAGCGGCGGCAAAGGGGGATACAATGAGCAGTTCTTC
V gene: TRBV19; D gene: TRBD1; J gene: TRBJ1-2; clone size: NA; CDR3 protein: CASTDAGQGPYHYGYTF; CDR3 DNA: TGTGCCAGTACCGACGCGGGACAGGGTCCCTACCACTATGGCTACACCTTC
V gene: TRBV5-1; D gene: TRBD2; J gene: TRBJ2-3; clone size: NA; CDR3 protein: CASSLSPAGGRTQYF; CDR3 DNA: TGCGCCAGCAGCCTCTCCCCAGCGGGGGGGCGTACGCAGTATTTT
V gene: TRBV4-3; D gene: NA; J gene: TRBJ2-1; clone size: NA; CDR3 protein: CASSQDSQYNEQFF; CDR3 DNA: TGCGCCAGCAGCCAAGATTCGCAGTACAATGAGCAGTTCTTC